This T cell receptor (beta chain) is from a study of tumor and adjacent non-tumor tissue in lung cancer. The wider study: There were around 11 adenocarcinoma, 2 squamous cell carcinoma and 1 small cell lung cancer cases. Patients were aged about 31 to 85, nine to eleven men and a handful of women, stage I to III. Study-level findings and limits: Shorter survival was associated with higher TCR diversity in tumors. In normal lung, the top 100 clones were significantly more dominant than in tumor.

RNA was extracted from bulk tissue without any cell sorting. A modified ARM-PCR protocol with three rounds of nested PCR amplified TCRbeta. TCRdb reprocessed the multiplex PCR reads via MiXCR and lists one record per CDR3 protein. This sample has approximately 130,000 distinct CDR3 sequences; around three fifths occur once, and the top ten carry 10% to 15%. CDR1 is LGHNT and CDR2 is FRNRAP in the germline V gene. The CDR3 covers 12 residues. V was shortened by 6 bases and J by 8 bases, with 13 bases between the two germline ends. Of note for this clonotype: What it binds is unknown. Given the absence of the conserved phenylalanine or tryptophan at the CDR3 end, a read error is likely.

Sequencing was carried out using lung tumor tissue. The TCR was taken from a man aged 30 to 39 with non-small cell lung cancer. The chain employs TRBV12-5 and TRBJ1-2; D gene unclear. The CDR3 loop is CASGVSVGGYTL. CDR3 bases: TGTGCTAGTGGGGTATCGGTCGGGGGCTACACCTTA.